These 6 T cell receptor beta chains originate from one sample sequenced in a study of blood T cells in healthy people across ages. The second PCR ran 7 to 11 cycles with a sample-barcoded 5' primer and J-beta primers. TCRdb analysed the 5' RACE reads with MiXCR anew, one entry per CDR3 protein. The table has about 780,000 distinct CDR3 sequences, about 45% seen once. Source material: blood. The receptor set was obtained from an elderly man in good health.

This clonotype was seen a handful of times. CDR3 DNA sequence: TGTGCCAGCAGACGACAGGGAGGTACGACCTACGAGCAGTACTTC. Protein product: CASRRQGGTTYEQYF. The chain carries TRBV27 and TRBJ2-7, with D possibly matching TRBD1 (7 bases). The CDR3 consists of 15 residues. Germline V gene sequence: CDR1 MNHEY, CDR2 SMNVEV (reference sequence). V was cut by 6 bases and J by 2 bases, with 17 bases left in between.

In this sample, this clonotype turned up many times. The rearrangement links TRBV7-3 to TRBJ2-7, with a tentative D call TRBD2 (6 bases). The CDR3 is 15 amino acids. Trimming pared 1 base from V and 0 bases from J, leaving 10 bases between. CDR1 and CDR2 from the germline V gene are SGHTA and FQGTGA. CDR3 nucleotide sequence: TGTGCCAGCAGCTTAAACGGGGGAAGCTCCTACGAGCAGTACTTC. This gives the protein CASSLNGGSSYEQYF.

The chain carries TRBV6-1 and TRBJ2-3; 8 bases are a match to TRBD1. The CDR3 has 16 residues. V was pared by 5 bases and J by 4 bases, with 11 bases of the junction left unmatched. The germline V gene encodes CDR1 MNHNS and CDR2 SASEGT. CDR3 loop: CASSPLRTGLADTQYF. DNA of the CDR3: TGTGCCAGCAGTCCTCTCCGGACAGGGCTGGCAGATACGCAGTATTTT.

J is TRBJ2-1 and V is TRBV14; D is unclear. From germline, CDR1 is SGHDN and CDR2 FVKESK. The V end lost 0 bases, the J end lost 14 bases, and 14 bases lay between the germline ends. The CDR3 consists of 13 residues. CDR3 nucleotides: TGTGCCAGCAGCCAAGAGAAAATTAGCTTGAAGTTCTTC. It codes for CASSQEKISLKFF. The whole variable domain, remainder taken from reference TRBV14 and TRBJ2-1, is EAGVTQFPSHSVIEKGQTVTLRCDPISGHDNLYWYRRVMGKEIKFLLHFVKESKQDESGMPNNRFLAERTGGTYSTLKVQPAELEDSGVYFCASSQEKISLKFFGPGTRLTVL.

The chain recombines TRBV6-1 with TRBJ2-1, with D possibly TRBD1 on 5 matching bases. TRBJ2-7 matches the DNA end more closely, so the J call is doubtful. Germline V gives CDR1 MNHNS, CDR2 SASEGT. The CDR3 contains 11 residues. The CDR3 DNA reads as TGTGGACAGCCCTCCTACAATGAGCAGTACTTC. Its protein product is CGQPSYNEQYF.

This sequence joins TRBV12-3 or TRBV12-4 and TRBJ2-7, with a possible D match to TRBD1 (5 bases). The CDR3 extends over 14 amino acids. The V end lost 5 bases, the J end lost 5 bases, and 16 bases lay between the germline ends. CDR3 loop: CASSVGAPEDEQYF. DNA for the CDR3: TGTGCCAGCAGTGTAGGGGCTCCCGAGGACGAGCAGTACTTC.